What follows describes a single T cell receptor beta chain. The antigen is undetermined. This CDR3 comprises 14 residues. Germline V gene lookup returns CDR1 LNHNV and CDR2 YYDKDF (reference sequence). The ends lost 6 bases at V and 7 bases at J; junction bases unmatched: 4. 13 Jbeta primers and 60 Vbeta primers were used for the PCR. TCRdb keeps only in-frame clones here, not all; method: immunoSEQ multiplex PCR. The data show approximately 150,000 clones, around 79% seen once. This record comes from a study of cytomegalovirus exposure and HLA in healthy donors. Study-level findings and limits: Cytomegalovirus-associated status was assigned to about 180 TCR beta chains. TCR beta sequences numbering 16,951 were associated with HLA alleles at 0.05 false discovery rate in a later analysis. For most TCR beta V segments, an earlier analysis put the productive rate at about 90% or about 30% of the time.

The rearrangement joins TRBV15 to TRBJ1-6; 9 nucleotides match TRBD1. The sequencing sample was made of PBMCs. This TCR derives from a woman between 40 and 55 years old in good health and CMV-seropositive. CDR3 residues: CATRDGTGNSPLHF. Written as DNA, the CDR3 is TGTGCCACCAGGGACGGGACAGGGAATTCACCCCTCCACTTT.